Sequencing of this TCR beta chain was carried out in a study of blood T cell repertoires in COVID-19. Here immunoSEQ multiplex PCR was the method, and the copy in TCRdb shows in-frame clones only, minus some. The sample lists some 67,000 clones; roughly 90% were seen once. Losses at the gene ends were 5 bases for V and 3 bases for J; bases not matched to a gene: 3. The CDR3 contains 14 residues. Looked up from germline, CDR1 is MNHNY and CDR2 is SVGAGI (reference sequence). This sequence originates from a woman aged 55 to 70 with acute or convalescent COVID-19. Sequenced input: peripheral blood. The rearrangement links TRBV6-6 to TRBJ2-3, with 9 bases identical to TRBD1. The CDR3 reads CASSAGQGTDTQYF. Here the CDR3 DNA reads TGTGCCAGCAGTGCCGGACAGGGGACAGATACGCAGTATTTT.